One and the same sample provided the 28 T cell receptor beta chains below, sequenced in a study of shared clonotypes between healthy human individuals. Profiling relied on immunoSEQ multiplex PCR, and the TCRdb table lists in-frame clones only, not all of them. Counted here are about 1.5 million clones, 95% to 99% occurring once; the ten biggest clones make up about 0.4%. Material for sequencing was naive CD4+ T cells sorted from blood. Described subset: CD45RA+ positively selected. All receptors derive from a man aged 25-45 years in good health.

The V and J genes are TRBV4-1 and TRBJ2-3, with a possible D match to TRBD2 (5 bases). The CDR3 is 16 amino acids. The V gene lost 1 base and the J gene lost 1 base, with 12 bases spanning the gap. Germline lookup yields CDR1 MGHRA and CDR2 YSYEKL. CDR3 in amino acids: CASSQAAAEGTDTQYF. CDR3 nucleotide sequence: TGCGCCAGCAGCCAAGCGGCAGCGGAGGGCACAGATACGCAGTATTTT.

V and J are TRBV2 and TRBJ2-3, with D perhaps TRBD2 (6 bases). V was pared by 2 bases and J by 7 bases, with 7 bases between. This CDR3 has 12 residues. CDR1 and CDR2 (germline): SNHLY, FYNNEI. CDR3 sequence reads: CASSERTNTQYF. The CDR3, as DNA: TGTGCCAGCAGTGAAAGGACTAATACGCAGTATTTT.

This chain joins TRBV6-5 and TRBJ2-2; D gene ambiguous. Germline V gene sequence: CDR1 MNHEY, CDR2 SVGAGI. The CDR3 is 12 amino acids. The V and J ends lost 6 bases and 8 bases respectively, with 10 bases between them. CDR3 in DNA: TGTGCCAGCAGCTTACTTGGGGGGGAGCTGTTTTTT. Its translation: CASSLLGGELFF.

This clone has only one observation. The chain joins TRBV7-9 to TRBJ1-3; weak D call: TRBD1 (5 bases). CDR3 length equals 15 residues. Trimming took 5 bases from V and 3 from J, leaving 14 bases between them. CDR1 and CDR2 (germline): SEHNR, FQNEAQ (reference sequence). CDR3 in amino acids: CASSEGSGGGNTIYF. CDR3 in DNA: TGTGCCAGCAGCGAGGGAAGCGGGGGTGGAAACACCATATATTTT. The variable domain in full, with the rest retrieved from reference TRBV7-9 and TRBJ1-3, is DTGVSQNPRHKITKRGQNVTFRCDPISEHNRLYWYRQTLGQGPEFLTYFQNEAQLEKSRLLSDRFSAERPKGSFSTLEIQRTEQGDSAMYLCASSEGSGGGNTIYFGEGSWLTVV.

The chain couples TRBV18 to TRBJ2-7; D may be TRBD1 (6 bases). The V end was cut by 6 bases, the J end by 3 bases, with 12 bases between. This CDR3 spans 13 amino acids. Germline V gene lookup returns CDR1 KGHSH and CDR2 LQKENI. The CDR3 reads CASSSGTNYEQYF. The DNA for the CDR3 is TGTGCCAGCTCTTCCGGGACAAACTACGAGCAGTACTTC.

This chain joins TRBV28 and TRBJ1-1, with unresolved D. Trimming took 5 bases from V and 1 from J, leaving 11 bases between them. The CDR3 runs to 14 residues. Germline V gene lookup returns CDR1 MDHEN and CDR2 SYDVKM. CDR3 amino acids: CASSAMSPNTEAFF. As DNA, the CDR3 is TGTGCCAGCAGTGCGATGAGCCCGAACACTGAAGCTTTCTTT.

This clone showed up just once. The chain combines TRBV4-1 with TRBJ2-2; TRBD2 agrees at 7 bases. Looked up from germline, CDR1 is MGHRA and CDR2 is YSYEKL. This CDR3 is built from 16 residues. The junction had 8 bases not matched to a gene; V was cut back by 2 bases and J by 5 bases. CDR3: CASSQPPAGLTGELFF. CDR3 in DNA: TGCGCCAGCAGCCAACCCCCAGCGGGGCTAACCGGGGAGCTGTTTTTT.

CDR3: CAISETVPQTQYF. The CDR3 DNA is TGTGCCATCAGTGAGACAGTCCCCCAGACCCAGTACTTC. The chain links TRBV10-3 to TRBJ2-5; no reliable D call. The CDR3 consists of 13 residues. CDR1 and CDR2 from the germline V gene are ENHRY and SYGVKD. The V end was cut by 2 bases, the J end by 6 bases, with 10 bases between.

The rearrangement joins TRBV6-5 to TRBJ2-6, with 7 positions matching TRBD1. Unmatched junction bases numbered 2, after V lost 5 bases and J lost 4 bases. The CDR3 is made up of 14 amino acids. CDR1 and CDR2 from the germline V gene are MNHEY and SVGAGI. The CDR3 loop reads CASSQGVGANVLTF. The CDR3 DNA is TGTGCCAGCAGTCAGGGGGTCGGGGCCAACGTCCTGACTTTC.

This clone occurred once. This chain connects TRBV11-1 to TRBJ1-3; D is unclear. V was cut by 5 bases and J by 0 bases, with 14 bases left in between. The germline V gene encodes CDR1 SGHAT and CDR2 FQDESV (reference sequence). The CDR3 loop spans 16 amino acids. The CDR3 DNA sequence: TGTGCCAGCAGCGCAGCCCCCAGGAGCTCTGGAAACACCATATATTTT. This encodes CASSAAPRSSGNTIYF. Full variable domain (outside the CDR3, taken from reference TRBV11-1 and TRBJ1-3): EAEVAQSPRYKITEKSQAVAFWCDPISGHATLYWYRQILGQGPELLVQFQDESVVDDSQLPKDRFSAERLKGVDSTLKIQPAELGDSAMYLCASSAAPRSSGNTIYFGEGSWLTVV.

The V and J genes are TRBV5-5 and TRBJ1-4; 7 bases line up with TRBD1. The CDR3 is 17 amino acids. CDR1 is SGHKS and CDR2 is YYEKEE in the germline V gene (reference sequence). V lost 1 base and J lost 2; bases outside the gene matches: 8. The CDR3 coding sequence is TGTGCCAGCAGCTTGATAGGAGGGGGCTCCACTAATGAAAAACTGTTTTTT. Amino acid sequence: CASSLIGGGSTNEKLFF.

The genes are TRBV9 and TRBJ2-7; the match to TRBD2 covers 11 bases. Germline trimming cut 4 bases from V and 4 bases from J; bases unmatched to any gene: 13. Germline V gives CDR1 SGDLS, CDR2 YYNGEE. The CDR3 extends over 17 amino acids. This CDR3 is CASSPRGGGTSGYEQYF. DNA of the CDR3: TGTGCCAGCAGCCCTAGGGGAGGGGGGACTAGCGGATACGAGCAGTACTTC.

CDR3 sequence reads: CAISGPGSGRNQETQYF. CDR3 DNA sequence: TGTGCCATCAGTGGGCCGGGTAGCGGGAGAAACCAAGAGACCCAGTACTTC. The chain uses TRBV10-3 and TRBJ2-5; 9 bases map to TRBD2. Trimming cost V 4 bases and J 0 bases; bases outside gene matches: 9. Germline V gives CDR1 ENHRY, CDR2 SYGVKD. The CDR3 is 17 amino acids.

As regards this clone: Germline is not matched at one junction end, which may reflect a read error. CDR3: CASRDYDEQFF. The CDR3 region has the DNA TGCGCCAGCCGAGACTACGATGAGCAGTTCTTC. The V call is TRBV5-1, the J call TRBJ2-1, with a tentative D call TRBD2 (5 bases). Germline V CDR1 and CDR2: SGHRS, YFSETQ. This CDR3 contains 11 residues. Drawing the rest from reference TRBV5-1 and TRBJ2-1, the complete variable domain is KAGVTQTPRYLIKTRGQQVTLSCSPISGHRSVSWYQQTPGQGLQFLFEYFSETQRNKGNFPGRFSGRQFSNSRSEMNVSTLELGDSALYLCASRDYDEQFFGPGTRLTVL.

This chain links TRBV10-3 with TRBJ2-1; 12 nucleotides agree with TRBD2. The CDR3 totals 15 residues. Germline V gene lookup returns CDR1 ENHRY and CDR2 SYGVKD. V trimming: 6 bases; J trimming: 4 bases; junction bases outside the gene matches: 4. The CDR3 loop reads CAISRLAGAYNEQFF. The CDR3 DNA is TGTGCCATCAGCAGACTAGCGGGAGCTTACAATGAGCAGTTCTTC.

V is TRBV2 and J is TRBJ1-5; possibly TRBD1 for D (5 bases). Trimming removed 5 bases from V and 2 bases from J, with 10 bases in between. The CDR3 runs to 14 residues. The germline V gene encodes CDR1 SNHLY and CDR2 FYNNEI. CDR3 region: CASSPDIGNQPQHF. CDR3 nucleotide sequence: TGTGCCAGCAGTCCGGACATCGGCAATCAGCCCCAGCATTTT.

The chain couples TRBV29-1 to TRBJ1-1, with a weak D call TRBD1 (6 bases). Trimming cost V 4 bases and J 1 base, with 13 bases left between them. The CDR3 is made up of 14 amino acids. The germline gives CDR1 SQVTM, CDR2 ANQGSEA. Here the CDR3 reads CSVVLRQANTEAFF. CDR3 bases: TGCAGCGTTGTATTGCGACAGGCGAACACTGAAGCTTTCTTT.

Details on this clone: The sample contains more than one DNA sequence encoding this CDR3. The chain combines TRBV5-1 with TRBJ2-3; 7 nucleotides agree with TRBD2. The CDR3 has 15 residues. Germline V gene data show CDR1 as SGHRS and CDR2 as YFSETQ. J was trimmed by 4 bases and V by 0 bases; bases with no gene match: 5. CDR3 sequence reads: CASSLGRAGPDTQYF. Here the CDR3 DNA reads TGCGCCAGCAGCTTGGGCCGAGCGGGGCCAGATACGCAGTATTTT.

The J gene is TRBJ2-5, the V gene TRBV9; TRBD2 agrees at 7 bases. This CDR3 is built from 19 residues. Germline CDR1 is SGDLS and CDR2 is YYNGEE. V shed 0 bases, J shed 4 bases, and the junction held 18 bases outside the gene matches. CDR3 sequence: CASSVVDTGTAGVGETQYF. The CDR3 DNA sequence: TGTGCCAGCAGCGTAGTAGATACCGGTACGGCGGGAGTAGGAGAGACCCAGTACTTC.

The V call is TRBV5-1, the J call TRBJ2-1; D remains unclear. Germline V gene sequence: CDR1 SGHRS, CDR2 YFSETQ. Trimming left V 2 bases short and J 6 bases short, with 6 bases between. The CDR3 is 12 amino acids. CDR3 sequence: CASSFTGNEQFF. CDR3 DNA sequence: TGCGCCAGCAGCTTCACCGGCAATGAGCAGTTCTTC.

CDR3 in amino acids: CASSPSGRVTYEQYF. The CDR3 bases are TGTGCCAGCTCACCTAGCGGGAGGGTTACCTACGAGCAGTACTTC. This rearrangement joins TRBV18 to TRBJ2-7, with 11 bases matching TRBD2. Trimming removed 3 bases from V and 2 bases from J; junction bases left unmatched: 3. Germline V gene sequence: CDR1 KGHSH, CDR2 LQKENI. The CDR3 is 15 amino acids.

This clone has more than one count but fewer than ten. The chain joins TRBV5-4 to TRBJ2-3; 7 bases map to TRBD1. The CDR3 spans 16 residues. V gave up 0 bases and J gave up 4 bases; unmatched junction bases: 8. Germline V gene sequence: CDR1 SGHNT, CDR2 YYREEE (reference sequence). CDR3 region: CASSLAPGQAADTQYF. In DNA, the CDR3 is TGTGCCAGCAGCTTGGCCCCTGGACAGGCGGCAGATACGCAGTATTTT.

This clone was counted a single time. This chain's CDR3 is CASSEAGGSYNEQFF. The CDR3 bases are TGTGCCAGCAGCGAAGCGGGAGGGTCCTACAATGAGCAGTTCTTC. J is TRBJ2-1 and V is TRBV7-6, with 10 bases matching TRBD2. Germline lookup yields CDR1 SGHVS and CDR2 FNYEAQ. The CDR3 length is 15 residues. The ends lost 5 bases at V and 1 base at J; junction bases unmatched: 2.

The chain combines TRBV11-2 with TRBJ2-7, with D possibly TRBD1 on 6 matching bases. The V and J ends lost 1 base and 2 bases respectively, with 9 bases between them. CDR3 length: 14 amino acids. The germline V gene has CDR1 SGHAT and CDR2 FQNNGV. CDR3 nucleotides: TGTGCCAGCAGCTTAGTCCCAGGGGCCTACGAGCAGTACTTC. Translating gives CASSLVPGAYEQYF.

The V call is TRBV9, the J call TRBJ2-7; no clear D gene. The length of the CDR3 is 15 residues. The germline gives CDR1 SGDLS, CDR2 YYNGEE. The ends were cut back, 0 bases at V and 4 bases at J, with 14 bases in the middle. The CDR3 bases are TGTGCCAGCAGCGTAGGGCAGGCCGCGTCGTACGAGCAGTACTTC. Protein sequence: CASSVGQAASYEQYF.

The gene calls are TRBV7-9 and TRBJ2-3, with D possibly TRBD2 on 6 matching bases. Trimming removed 4 bases at V and 4 bases at J, with 15 bases between. The CDR3 sequence is 15 residues long. CDR1 and CDR2 (germline): SEHNR, FQNEAQ (reference sequence). CDR3 region: CASSSRQGLPDTQYF. In nucleotides, the CDR3 is TGTGCCAGCAGCTCCAGGCAGGGACTGCCAGATACGCAGTATTTT. Supplemented by reference TRBV7-9 and TRBJ2-3, the full variable domain reads DTGVSQNPRHKITKRGQNVTFRCDPISEHNRLYWYRQTLGQGPEFLTYFQNEAQLEKSRLLSDRFSAERPKGSFSTLEIQRTEQGDSAMYLCASSSRQGLPDTQYFGPGTRLTVL.

The rearrangement links TRBV5-6 to TRBJ2-5, with TRBD2 identical over 8 bases. CDR1 is SGHDT and CDR2 is YYEEEE in the germline V gene. After removal of 4 bases from V and 1 base from J, the junction contained 6 bases not matched to a gene. This CDR3 has 15 residues. The DNA of the CDR3 is TGTGCCAGCAGCCCCGGGACTAGGGGCCAAGAGACCCAGTACTTC. This sequence encodes CASSPGTRGQETQYF.

This clone was seen a handful of times. The rearrangement joins TRBV18 to TRBJ1-5, with D perhaps TRBD1 (5 bases). The V end was cut by 1 base, the J end by 8 bases, with 9 bases between. This CDR3 region has 13 residues. Germline V CDR1 and CDR2: KGHSH, LQKENI. This CDR3 is CASSPRDLEPQHF. The CDR3 DNA sequence: TGTGCCAGCTCACCACGGGACTTGGAGCCCCAGCATTTT.